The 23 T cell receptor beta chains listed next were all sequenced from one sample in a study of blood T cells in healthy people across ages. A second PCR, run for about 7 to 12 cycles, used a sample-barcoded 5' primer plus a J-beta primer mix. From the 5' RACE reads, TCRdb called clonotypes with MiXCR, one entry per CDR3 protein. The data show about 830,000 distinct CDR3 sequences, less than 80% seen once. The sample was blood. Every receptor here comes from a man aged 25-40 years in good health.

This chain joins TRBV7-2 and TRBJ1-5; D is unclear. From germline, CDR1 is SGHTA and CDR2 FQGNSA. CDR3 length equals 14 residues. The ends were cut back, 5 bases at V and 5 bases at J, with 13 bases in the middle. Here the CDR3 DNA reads TGTGCCAGCAGCCAACGGGGTCCCCATCAGCCCCAGCATTTT. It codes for CASSQRGPHQPQHF.

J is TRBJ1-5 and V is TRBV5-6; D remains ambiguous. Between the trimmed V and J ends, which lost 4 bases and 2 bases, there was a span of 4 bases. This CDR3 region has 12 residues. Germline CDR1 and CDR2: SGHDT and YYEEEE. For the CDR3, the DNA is TGTGCCAGCAGCGTGGGCAATCAGCCCCAGCATTTT. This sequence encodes CASSVGNQPQHF.

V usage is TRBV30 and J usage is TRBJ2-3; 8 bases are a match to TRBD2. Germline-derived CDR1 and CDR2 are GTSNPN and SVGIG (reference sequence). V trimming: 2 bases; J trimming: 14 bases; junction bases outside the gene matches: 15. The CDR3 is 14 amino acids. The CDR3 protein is CAWSPTGTSPIAYF. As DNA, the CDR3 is TGTGCCTGGAGTCCGACCGGGACTAGTCCCATTGCGTATTTT.

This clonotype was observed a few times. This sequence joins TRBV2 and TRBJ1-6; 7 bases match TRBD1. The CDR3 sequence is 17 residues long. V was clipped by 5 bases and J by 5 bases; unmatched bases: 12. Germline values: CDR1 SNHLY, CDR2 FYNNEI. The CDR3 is CASSTNRGGLDNSPLHF. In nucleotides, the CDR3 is TGTGCCAGCAGTACTAACAGGGGCGGACTAGATAATTCACCCCTCCACTTT.

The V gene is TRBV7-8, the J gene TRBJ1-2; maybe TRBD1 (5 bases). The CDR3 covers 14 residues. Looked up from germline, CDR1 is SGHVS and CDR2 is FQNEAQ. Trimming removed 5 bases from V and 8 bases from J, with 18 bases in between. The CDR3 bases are TGTGCCAGCAGCCCCGATGACAGCTATTCCGGCTACACCTTC. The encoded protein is CASSPDDSYSGYTF.

CDR3 protein: CASNPVGQFYGYTF. The CDR3 coding sequence is TGTGCCAGCAACCCAGTAGGACAGTTCTATGGCTACACCTTC. V usage is TRBV7-2 and J usage is TRBJ1-2, with a possible D match to TRBD1 (6 bases). V lost 7 bases, J lost 4 bases, and 16 bases lay in between. The CDR3 has 14 amino acids. Germline V gives CDR1 SGHTA, CDR2 FQGNSA.

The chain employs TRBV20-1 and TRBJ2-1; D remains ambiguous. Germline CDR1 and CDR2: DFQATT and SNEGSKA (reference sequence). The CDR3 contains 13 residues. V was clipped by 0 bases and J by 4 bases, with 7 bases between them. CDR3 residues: CSARESTYNEQFF. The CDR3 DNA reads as TGCAGTGCTAGAGAAAGTACTTACAATGAGCAGTTCTTC.

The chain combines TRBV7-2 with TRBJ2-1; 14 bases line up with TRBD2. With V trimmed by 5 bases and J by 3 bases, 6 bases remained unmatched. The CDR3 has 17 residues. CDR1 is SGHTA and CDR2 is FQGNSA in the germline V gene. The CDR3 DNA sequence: TGTGCCAGCAGCGGAGGGACTAGCGGGAGATTCTACAATGAGCAGTTCTTC. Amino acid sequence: CASSGGTSGRFYNEQFF.

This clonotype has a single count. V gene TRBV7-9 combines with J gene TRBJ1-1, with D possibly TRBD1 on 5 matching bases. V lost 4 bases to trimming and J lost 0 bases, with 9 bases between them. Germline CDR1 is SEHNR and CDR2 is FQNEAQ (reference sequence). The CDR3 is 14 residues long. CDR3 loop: CASSWGVMNTEAFF. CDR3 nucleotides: TGTGCCAGCAGCTGGGGGGTAATGAACACTGAAGCTTTCTTT. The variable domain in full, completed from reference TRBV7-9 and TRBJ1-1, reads DTGVSQNPRHKITKRGQNVTFRCDPISEHNRLYWYRQTLGQGPEFLTYFQNEAQLEKSRLLSDRFSAERPKGSFSTLEIQRTEQGDSAMYLCASSWGVMNTEAFFGQGTRLTVV.

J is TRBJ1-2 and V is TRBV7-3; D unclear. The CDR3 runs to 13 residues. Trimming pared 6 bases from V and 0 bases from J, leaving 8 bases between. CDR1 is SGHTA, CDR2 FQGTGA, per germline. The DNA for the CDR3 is TGTGCCAGCAGTAATGGACCTAACTATGGCTACACCTTC. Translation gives CASSNGPNYGYTF. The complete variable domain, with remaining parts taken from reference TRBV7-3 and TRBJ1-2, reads GAGVSQTPSNKVTEKGKYVELRCDPISGHTALYWYRQSLGQGPEFLIYFQGTGAADDSGLPNDRFFAVRPEGSVSTLKIQRTERGDSAVYLCASSNGPNYGYTFGSGTRLTVV.

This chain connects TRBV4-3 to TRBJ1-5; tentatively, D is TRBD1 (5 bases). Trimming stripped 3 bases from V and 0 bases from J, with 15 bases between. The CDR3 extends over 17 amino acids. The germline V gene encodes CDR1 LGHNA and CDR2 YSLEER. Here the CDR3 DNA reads TGCGCCAGCAGCCAGGGGACCCTCCAAGGTAGCAATCAGCCCCAGCATTTT. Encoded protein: CASSQGTLQGSNQPQHF.

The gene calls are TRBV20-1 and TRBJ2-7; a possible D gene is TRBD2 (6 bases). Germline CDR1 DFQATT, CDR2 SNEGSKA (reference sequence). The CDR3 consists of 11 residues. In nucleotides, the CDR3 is TGCAGCTCTAGCGACAACTACGAGCAGTACTTC. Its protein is CSSSDNYEQYF.

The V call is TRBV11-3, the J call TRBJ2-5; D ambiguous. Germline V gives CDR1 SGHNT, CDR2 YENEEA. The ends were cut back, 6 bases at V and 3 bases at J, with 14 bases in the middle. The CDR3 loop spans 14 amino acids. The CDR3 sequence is CASSPISWEETQYF. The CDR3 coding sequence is TGTGCCAGCAGTCCCATCTCCTGGGAAGAGACCCAGTACTTC. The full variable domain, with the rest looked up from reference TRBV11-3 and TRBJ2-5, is EAGVVQSPRYKIIEKKQPVAFWCNPISGHNTLYWYLQNLGQGPELLIRYENEEAVDDSQLPKDRFSAERLKGVDSTLKIQPAELGDSAVYLCASSPISWEETQYFGPGTRLLVL.

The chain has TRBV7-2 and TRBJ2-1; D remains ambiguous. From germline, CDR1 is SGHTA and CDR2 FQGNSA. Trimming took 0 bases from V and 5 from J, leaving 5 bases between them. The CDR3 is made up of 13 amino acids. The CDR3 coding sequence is TGTGCCAGCAGCTTAGCGCGCGACAATGAGCAGTTCTTC. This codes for CASSLARDNEQFF.

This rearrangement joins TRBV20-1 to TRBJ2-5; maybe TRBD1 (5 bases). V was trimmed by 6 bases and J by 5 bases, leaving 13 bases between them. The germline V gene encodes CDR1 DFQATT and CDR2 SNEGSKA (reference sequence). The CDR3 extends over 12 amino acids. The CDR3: CSAPRQSETQYF. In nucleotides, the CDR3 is TGCAGTGCACCAAGACAGTCGGAGACCCAGTACTTC.

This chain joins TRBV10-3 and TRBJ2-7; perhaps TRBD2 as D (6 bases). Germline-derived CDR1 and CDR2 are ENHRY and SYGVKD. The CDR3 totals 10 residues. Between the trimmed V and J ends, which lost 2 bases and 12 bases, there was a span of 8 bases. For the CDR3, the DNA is TGTGCCATCAGTGAGACTAGCACGTACTTC. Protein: CAISETSTYF.

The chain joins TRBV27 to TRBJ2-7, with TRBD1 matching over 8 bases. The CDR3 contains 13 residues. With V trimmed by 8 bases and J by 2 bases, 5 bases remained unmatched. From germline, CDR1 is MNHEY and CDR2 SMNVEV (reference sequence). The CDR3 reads CASRRTGTYEQYF. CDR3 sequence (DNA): TGTGCCAGCCGCCGGACAGGGACCTACGAGCAGTACTTC.

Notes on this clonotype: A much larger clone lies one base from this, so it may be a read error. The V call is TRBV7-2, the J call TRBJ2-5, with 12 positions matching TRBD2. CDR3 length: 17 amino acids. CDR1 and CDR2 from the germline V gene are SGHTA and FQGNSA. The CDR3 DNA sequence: TGTGCCAGCAGTCTAGGAGGACTAGCGGGGCGGCAAGAGACCCTGTACTTC. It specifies CASSLGGLAGRQETLYF.

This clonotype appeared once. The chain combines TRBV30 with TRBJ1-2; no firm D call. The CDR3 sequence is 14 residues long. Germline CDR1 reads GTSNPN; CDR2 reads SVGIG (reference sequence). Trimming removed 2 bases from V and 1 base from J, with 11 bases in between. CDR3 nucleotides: TGTGCCTGGAGTCCAGGTCCCCTTAACTATGGCTACACCTTC. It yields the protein CAWSPGPLNYGYTF. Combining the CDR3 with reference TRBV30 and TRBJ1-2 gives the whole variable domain SQTIHQWPATLVQPVGSPLSLECTVEGTSNPNLYWYRQAAGRGLQLLFYSVGIGQISSEVPQNLSASRPQDRQFILSSKKLLLSDSGFYLCAWSPGPLNYGYTFGSGTRLTVV.

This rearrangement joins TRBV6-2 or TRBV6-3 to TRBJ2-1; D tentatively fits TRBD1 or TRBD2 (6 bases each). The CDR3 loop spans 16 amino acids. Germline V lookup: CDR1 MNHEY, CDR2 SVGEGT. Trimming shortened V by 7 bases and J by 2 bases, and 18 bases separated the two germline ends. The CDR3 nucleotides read TGTGCCAGCAAGACCCTTCGGGGGCCCCCCTACAATGAGCAGTTCTTC. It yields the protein CASKTLRGPPYNEQFF.

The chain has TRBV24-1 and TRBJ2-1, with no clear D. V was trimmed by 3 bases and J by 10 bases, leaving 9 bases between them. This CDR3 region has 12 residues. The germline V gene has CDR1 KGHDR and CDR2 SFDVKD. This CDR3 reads CATSDRWLEQFF. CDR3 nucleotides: TGTGCCACCAGTGATCGGTGGTTGGAGCAGTTCTTC.

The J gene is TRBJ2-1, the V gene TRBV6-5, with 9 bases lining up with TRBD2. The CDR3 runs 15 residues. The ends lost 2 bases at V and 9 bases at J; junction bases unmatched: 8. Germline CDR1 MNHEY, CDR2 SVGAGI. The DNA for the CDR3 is TGTGCCAGCAGTTACGGGTCTAGCGGGGTGATTGAGCAGTTCTTC. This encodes CASSYGSSGVIEQFF.

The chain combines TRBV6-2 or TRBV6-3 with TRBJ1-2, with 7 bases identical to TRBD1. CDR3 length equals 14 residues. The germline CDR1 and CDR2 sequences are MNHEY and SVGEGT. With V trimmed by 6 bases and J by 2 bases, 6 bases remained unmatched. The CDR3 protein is CASSEATGNYGYTF. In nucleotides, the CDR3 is TGTGCCAGCAGCGAAGCGACAGGGAACTATGGCTACACCTTC.